This T cell receptor (beta chain) was captured in a study of PD-1 blockade in classical Hodgkin lymphoma. Assay used: immunoSEQ multiplex PCR; TCRdb lists only in-frame clones, some missing. The profile shows approximately 70,000 clones, around 93% of them singletons. CDR1 and CDR2 (germline): LNHDA, SQIVND (reference sequence). The V and J ends lost 3 bases and 1 base respectively, with 6 bases between them. The CDR3 sequence is 13 residues long. Study findings and constraints: In CD4+ cells, TCR diversity went up significantly by C4D1, but in CD8+ cells it did not. Differences between repertoires have undefined causes, possibly disease activity or prior therapy. Patients who began taking nivolumab under 1 year after ASCT were left out.

No patient escaped relapse after autologous stem cell transplantation, and brentuximab vedotin exposure varied. The patients, who had relapsed/refractory classical Hodgkin lymphoma, achieved best responses of complete response, partial response or progressive disease. A remark on this clone: What it binds is unknown.

V and J are TRBV19 and TRBJ1-1; D not certain. The sequenced sample was peripheral blood mononuclear cells (PBMCs), obtained at baseline. The clonotype comes from a human donor with classical Hodgkin lymphoma. CDR3 sequence reads: CASSISRNTEAFF. The CDR3 DNA reads TGTGCCAGTAGTATCTCGCGGAACACTGAAGCTTTCTTT.